This TCR beta chain was observed in a study of cytomegalovirus exposure and HLA in healthy donors. Looking at the study overall: Genetic ancestry analysis placed around four fifths of the 300 to 500 donors that were genotyped in the Caucasian-associated cluster.

Researchers ran the PCR with 60 Vbeta and 13 Jbeta primers. Method: immunoSEQ multiplex PCR; TCRdb's copy keeps in-frame clones and lacks some. The sample carries 100,000 to 150,000 clones, around 9% recorded once. The clonotype comes from a man aged 40-49 years in good health and CMV-seronegative. The sample taken for sequencing was PBMCs.

The CDR3 DNA sequence: TGCAGCTATCAAACTAGAGCCACAGATACGCAGTATTTT. Translating gives CSYQTRATDTQYF. The chain links TRBV29-1 to TRBJ2-3; TRBD2 might be the D (5 bases). The CDR3 has 13 amino acids. The ends were cut back, 8 bases at V and 2 bases at J, with 14 bases in the middle. Germline lookup yields CDR1 SQVTM and CDR2 ANQGSEA.